Listed below are T cell receptor beta chains from one sample, sequenced in a study of T cell changes during pregnancy in multiple sclerosis. Produced via immunoSEQ multiplex PCR; TCRdb's table is partial and in-frame only. The sample consists of some 40,000 clones, 70% to 90% of them appearing once. The source material was CD4+ T cells from peripheral blood mononuclear cells, sampled before pregnancy. Receptors were obtained from a female donor with multiple sclerosis, enrolled in a pregnancy study. Each CDR3 is given with its conserved first and last residue. A D gene is named only where the DNA matches it firmly. The size of a clone is reported for some rows only, either as once, few or many, or as a class for expanded clones.

TRBV10-1	NA	TRBJ2-5	NA	CASSESGRETQYF	TGCGCCAGCAGTGAGTCAGGGAGGGAGACCCAGTACTTC
TRBV7-3	NA	TRBJ2-2	TRBD1	CASSSGGYGTGELFF	TGTGCCAGCAGTTCAGGGGGTTACGGAACCGGGGAGCTGTTTTTT
TRBV5-6	NA	TRBJ1-5	NA	CASSLGQGQPQHF	TGTGCCAGCAGCTTAGGGCAGGGGCAGCCCCAGCATTTT
TRBV7-3	NA	TRBJ2-1	NA	CASSPPNNDEQFF	TGTGCCAGCAGCCCGCCGAACAACGATGAGCAGTTCTTC
TRBV7-2	NA	TRBJ2-2	NA	CASSPWIVEVTGELFF	TGTGCCAGCAGCCCATGGATTGTGGAGGTCACCGGGGAGCTGTTTTTT
TRBV5-1	NA	TRBJ2-3	NA	CASSSGTPRDTQYF	TGCGCCAGCAGCTCGGGGACACCCCGGGATACGCAGTATTTT
TRBV2	few	TRBJ1-1	TRBD1	CASSEDPGTVEAFF	TGTGCCAGCAGTGAAGACCCCGGGACAGTTGAAGCTTTCTTT
TRBV7-9	NA	TRBJ1-5	NA	CASSLSGNENQPQHF	TGTGCCAGCAGCTTGTCAGGGAACGAGAATCAGCCCCAGCATTTT
TRBV7-2	once	TRBJ1-2	NA	CASSATGKTHYGYTF	TGTGCCAGCAGCGCCACAGGCAAAACCCATTATGGCTACACCTTC
TRBV6-1	NA	TRBJ1-1	NA	CASSVTDTEAFF	TGTGCCAGCAGTGTGACAGACACTGAAGCTTTCTTT
TRBV15	NA	TRBJ2-5	TRBD1	CATSYDRDRKETQYF	TGTGCCACCAGCTACGACCGGGACAGGAAAGAGACCCAGTACTTC
TRBV6-1	NA	TRBJ2-7	TRBD1	CASSVRQGGYEQYF	TGTGCCAGCAGTGTCCGACAGGGGGGCTACGAGCAGTACTTC
TRBV28	NA	TRBJ2-2	NA	CASSLLPRETNTGELFF	TGTGCCAGCAGTCTCCTCCCGCGCGAGACAAACACCGGGGAGCTGTTTTTT